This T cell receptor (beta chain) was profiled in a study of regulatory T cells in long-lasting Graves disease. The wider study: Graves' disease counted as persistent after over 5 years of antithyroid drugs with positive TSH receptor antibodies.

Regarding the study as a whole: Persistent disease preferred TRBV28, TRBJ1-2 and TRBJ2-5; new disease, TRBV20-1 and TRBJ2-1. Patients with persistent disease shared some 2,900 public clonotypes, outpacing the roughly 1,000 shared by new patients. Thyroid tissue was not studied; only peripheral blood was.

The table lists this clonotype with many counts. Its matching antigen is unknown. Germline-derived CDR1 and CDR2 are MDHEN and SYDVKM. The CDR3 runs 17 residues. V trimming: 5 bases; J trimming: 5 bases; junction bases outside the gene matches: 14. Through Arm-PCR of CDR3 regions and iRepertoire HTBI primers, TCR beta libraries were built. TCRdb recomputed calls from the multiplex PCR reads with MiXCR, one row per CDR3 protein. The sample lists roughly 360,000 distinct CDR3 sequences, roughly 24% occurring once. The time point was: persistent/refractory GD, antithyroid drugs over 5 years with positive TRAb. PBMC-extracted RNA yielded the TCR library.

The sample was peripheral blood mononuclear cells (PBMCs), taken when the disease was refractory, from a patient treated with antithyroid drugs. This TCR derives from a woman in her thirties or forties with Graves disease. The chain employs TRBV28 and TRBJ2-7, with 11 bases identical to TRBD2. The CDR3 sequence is CASSLAPLAGGRDEQYF. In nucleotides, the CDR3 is TGTGCCAGCAGTCTCGCCCCCCTAGCGGGAGGCCGCGACGAGCAGTACTTC.